The next 20 T cell receptor beta chains were all read from a single sample in a study of prognosis after radiotherapy for stage I lung cancer. Starting from genomic DNA, TCR beta CDR3 was amplified through two-round multiplex PCR. Every TRBV and TRBJ gene had its own specific primer in first-round PCR. In TCRdb, the multiplex PCR reads were re-called with MiXCR into one record per CDR3 protein. Of about 51,000 distinct CDR3 sequences detected, 30% to 35% appear once; the ten largest clones hold 8% to 10%. The source was PBMCs, collected before or after stereotactic body radiation therapy (not recorded which). The receptors shown here come from a donor over 45 with non-small cell lung cancer.

With respect to this clonotype: With a far larger clone one base away, a read error is the likely cause. The chain recombines TRBV7-8 with TRBJ2-3; 8 bases align to TRBD2. The CDR3 is made up of 14 amino acids. Germline CDR1 SGHVS, CDR2 FQNEAQ. As DNA, the CDR3 is TGTGCCAGCACCCTGGGACTAGGTGCAGATACGCATTATTTT. Translation: CASTLGLGADTHYF.

This clonotype appeared many times. The chain has TRBV28 and TRBJ1-1; D uncertain. CDR3 length equals 12 residues. Germline V gene lookup returns CDR1 MDHEN and CDR2 SYDVKM. Trimming shortened V by 5 bases and J by 3 bases, and 7 bases separated the two germline ends. The CDR3 nucleotides read TGTGCCAGCAGTACCCTAGACACTGAAGCTTTCTTT. Translation gives CASSTLDTEAFF.

Turning to this clonotype: It may be a read error: a sequence one base away is much more abundant. The chain employs TRBV5-6 and TRBJ2-3, with D hard to call. Germline V CDR1 and CDR2: SGHDT, YYEEEE. This CDR3 is built from 12 residues. This CDR3 is CASSPTTYTQYF. In DNA, the CDR3 is TGTGCCAGCAGCCCGACCACATATACGCAGTATTTT.

This clonotype showed up many times. The CDR3 DNA is TGCAGTGCTAGCGGGACGGCGAACACTGAAGCTTTCTTT. Amino acids: CSASGTANTEAFF. The chain links TRBV20-1 to TRBJ1-1; tentative D call: TRBD1 (5 bases). Germline CDR1 reads DFQATT; CDR2 reads SNEGSKA (reference sequence). The CDR3 extends over 13 amino acids. Trimming shortened V by 3 bases and J by 1 base, and 9 bases separated the two germline ends.

In regard to this clonotype: One junction end does not reproduce the germline sequence, and a read error may be involved. The chain carries TRBV11-2 and TRBJ2-3; D remains unclear. The germline gives CDR1 SGHAT, CDR2 FQNNGV. CDR3 length: 12 amino acids. The CDR3 DNA follows: TGTTCCAGCAGCTCCGATTTGGATACGCAGTATTTT. It codes for CSSSSDLDTQYF.

A word on this clonotype: A far larger clone is just one base off, so this is likely a read error. This chain links TRBV7-2 with TRBJ1-1; unclear D gene. This CDR3 region has 13 residues. The germline V gene has CDR1 SGHTA and CDR2 FQGNSA. The V gene lost 7 bases and the J gene lost 0 bases, with 9 bases spanning the gap. The DNA of the CDR3 is TGTGCCAGCATGACTGACATGAACACTGAAGCTTTCTTT. Encoded protein: CASMTDMNTEAFF.

The CDR3 bases are TGCGCCAGCGCCCCGGGGGGGGGTGACTCCTACGAGCAGTACTTC. Translated, it gives CASAPGGGDSYEQYF. This chain connects TRBV5-1 to TRBJ2-7, with TRBD2 identical over 8 bases. This CDR3 has 15 amino acids. V lost 7 bases to trimming and J lost 0 bases; unmatched junction nucleotides: 9. Germline CDR1 SGHRS, CDR2 YFSETQ. The variable domain in full, completed from reference TRBV5-1 and TRBJ2-7, reads KAGVTQTPRYLIKTRGQQVTLSCSPISGHRSVSWYQQTPGQGLQFLFEYFSETQRNKGNFPGRFSGRQFSNSRSEMNVSTLELGDSALYLCASAPGGGDSYEQYFGPGTRLTVT.

A note on this clonotype: A much bigger clone sits one base away, suggesting this may be a read error. This rearrangement joins TRBV25-1 to TRBJ2-7; D unresolved. The CDR3 length is 11 residues. The germline gives CDR1 MGHDK, CDR2 SYGVNS. Trimming took off 10 bases at V and 7 bases at J, with 14 bases between the two ends. CDR3 nucleotides: TGTGCCATCAGCGCGTTCTGGGAGCAGTACTTC. This encodes CAISAFWEQYF.

A remark on this clonotype: This sequence is one base from a far larger clone and is likely a read error. The genes are TRBV6-2 or TRBV6-3 and TRBJ1-1, with unresolved D. Germline-derived CDR1 and CDR2 are MNHEY and SVGEGT. This CDR3 has 12 amino acids. The CDR3 region is CSSRLPGDKAFF. In DNA form, the CDR3 reads TGTTCCAGCAGGTTGCCCGGGGATAAAGCTTTCTTT.

With regard to this clonotype: This sequence may be a read error, since a much larger clone differs from it by one base. This chain connects TRBV7-2 to TRBJ1-1, with D possibly TRBD1 on 5 matching bases. Germline V gives CDR1 SGHTA, CDR2 FQGNSA. This CDR3 has 13 residues. In DNA form, the CDR3 reads TGTGCCAGCATCTTAGAAAGGGGCACTGAAGCTTTCTTT. Its protein product is CASILERGTEAFF.

This clonotype has a handful of counts. Mismatch with germline at one junction end may stem from a read error. The chain links TRBV7-7 to TRBJ2-5; D remains unclear. Germline V gene data show CDR1 as SSHAT and CDR2 as FNYEAQ (reference sequence). This CDR3 is built from 12 residues. CDR3 loop: CASSFPGETQYF. In nucleotides, the CDR3 is TGTGCTAGCAGCTTTCCCGGAGAGACCCAGTACTTC.

This clonotype was counted many times. The chain joins TRBV6-1 to TRBJ2-3, with D hard to call. The germline V gene has CDR1 MNHNS and CDR2 SASEGT. The V end lost 10 bases, the J end lost 6 bases, and 8 bases lay between the germline ends. The CDR3 consists of 10 residues. The CDR3 bases are TGTGCCACCCGTTGGGATACGCAGTATTTT. Protein: CATRWDTQYF.

This sequence joins TRBV7-8 and TRBJ2-1; unclear D gene. Germline CDR1 and CDR2: SGHVS and FQNEAQ. Between the trimmed V and J ends, which lost 7 bases and 3 bases, there was a span of 28 bases. The CDR3 is 19 amino acids. CDR3 loop: CASIRLVGPKKPVYNEQFF. CDR3 nucleotide sequence: TGTGCCAGCATCCGCCTGGTAGGGCCAAAGAAACCGGTCTACAATGAGCAGTTCTTC.

At least ten counts were recorded for this clonotype. Possible read error: a much larger clone is one base away. The chain joins TRBV6-1 to TRBJ1-2, with D unresolved. Trimming shortened V by 2 bases and J by 8 bases, and 12 bases separated the two germline ends. Germline CDR1 and CDR2: MNHNS and SASEGT. The length of the CDR3 is 13 residues. The CDR3 here is CASSEQEARGYTF. The CDR3 coding sequence is TGTGCCAGCAGTGAACAGGAGGCGCGAGGCTACACCTTC.

In regard to this clonotype: A much larger clonotype is one base distant, so this may be a read error. The chain has TRBV20-1 and TRBJ1-1; D gene unclear. V gave up 5 bases and J gave up 8 bases, with 24 bases separating them. The CDR3 has 15 amino acids. The germline V gene encodes CDR1 DFQATT and CDR2 SNEGSKA (reference sequence). In nucleotides, the CDR3 is TGCAGTGCTGAAGAGCGGGCCTCGGGAAGACCCGAAGCTTTCTTT. Translation: CSAEERASGRPEAFF.

This chain joins TRBV7-9 and TRBJ2-3, with D possibly TRBD2 on 5 matching bases. Per germline, CDR1 SEHNR and CDR2 FQNEAQ (reference sequence). The CDR3 extends over 15 amino acids. V lost 7 bases and J 2 bases, leaving 16 bases between the germline ends. DNA of the CDR3: TGTGCCAGCATCAGTCTGGAGGCCAACACAGATACGCAGTATTTT. Protein sequence: CASISLEANTDTQYF.

In regard to this clonotype: No conserved phenylalanine or tryptophan ends this CDR3, so it is likely a read error. The V gene is TRBV19, the J gene TRBJ1-2, with D tentatively TRBD1 (6 bases). V lost 5 bases and J 8 bases, leaving 24 bases between the germline ends. In germline, CDR1 is LNHDA, CDR2 SQIVND (reference sequence). The CDR3 is 16 residues long. The DNA of the CDR3 is TGTGCCAGTAGTGCGGAGGGGGAAGTCAGGGCGAGAGGCTACACCCTC. It translates to CASSAEGEVRARGYTL.

On this clonotype: A read error may be the cause here, since a much bigger clone is one base away. The chain combines TRBV6-1 with TRBJ2-7; 7 positions match TRBD2. The CDR3 is 14 amino acids. The germline V gene has CDR1 MNHNS and CDR2 SASEGT. The junction had 6 bases not matched to a gene; V was cut back by 6 bases and J by 1 base. CDR3 DNA sequence: TGTGCCAGCAGAAGGCGGGAGTTTTCCTACGAGCAGTACTTC. Translation: CASRRREFSYEQYF.

This clonotype showed up just a few times. A much larger clone sits a single nucleotide away, making a read error possible. The V gene is TRBV6-1, the J gene TRBJ2-1, with 11 bases lining up with TRBD2. Losses at the gene ends were 4 bases for V and 5 bases for J; bases not matched to a gene: 7. Germline loops: CDR1 MNHNS, CDR2 SASEGT. The CDR3 runs 16 residues. The CDR3 is CASSALAGGLHNEQFF. CDR3 in DNA: TGTGCCAGCAGTGCCTTAGCGGGAGGGCTTCACAATGAGCAGTTCTTC.

This clonotype was counted at least ten times. This sequence joins TRBV20-1 and TRBJ2-1; 9 nucleotides line up with TRBD2. CDR1 and CDR2 from the germline V gene are DFQATT and SNEGSKA (reference sequence). V lost 7 bases, J lost 0 bases, and 4 bases stayed unmatched. The CDR3 contains 14 residues. The DNA of the CDR3 is TGCAGTGTTCCGGGACTAGCCTCCTACAATGAGCAGTTCTTC. Amino acids: CSVPGLASYNEQFF.